This T cell receptor beta chain was retrieved from a study of cytomegalovirus exposure and HLA in healthy donors. Amplification used 60 Vbeta primers and 13 Jbeta primers. Here immunoSEQ multiplex PCR was the method, and the copy in TCRdb shows in-frame clones only, minus some. The table records tens of thousands of clones, 55% to 80% of them present only once. V was clipped by 1 base and J by 10 bases, with 17 bases between them. Germline CDR1 GTSNPN, CDR2 SVGIG (reference sequence). This CDR3 region has 15 residues. Whole-study results and caveats: Fewer N-insertions than the roughly 670-donor mean were reportedly shown by an Asian-associated ancestry cluster in a later analysis. The investigators catalogued 150 to 200 TCR beta chains as cytomegalovirus-associated.

This clone was found a few times. Its antigen remains unidentified. This clonotype was obtained from a middle-aged man in good health and CMV-seropositive. The genes are TRBV30 and TRBJ1-6, with D possibly being TRBD1 (6 bases). Sequencing was performed on PBMCs. The CDR3 sequence is CAWSASDSGTSPLHF. For the CDR3, the DNA is TGTGCCTGGAGTGCCTCGGACAGCGGAACATCACCCCTCCACTTT.